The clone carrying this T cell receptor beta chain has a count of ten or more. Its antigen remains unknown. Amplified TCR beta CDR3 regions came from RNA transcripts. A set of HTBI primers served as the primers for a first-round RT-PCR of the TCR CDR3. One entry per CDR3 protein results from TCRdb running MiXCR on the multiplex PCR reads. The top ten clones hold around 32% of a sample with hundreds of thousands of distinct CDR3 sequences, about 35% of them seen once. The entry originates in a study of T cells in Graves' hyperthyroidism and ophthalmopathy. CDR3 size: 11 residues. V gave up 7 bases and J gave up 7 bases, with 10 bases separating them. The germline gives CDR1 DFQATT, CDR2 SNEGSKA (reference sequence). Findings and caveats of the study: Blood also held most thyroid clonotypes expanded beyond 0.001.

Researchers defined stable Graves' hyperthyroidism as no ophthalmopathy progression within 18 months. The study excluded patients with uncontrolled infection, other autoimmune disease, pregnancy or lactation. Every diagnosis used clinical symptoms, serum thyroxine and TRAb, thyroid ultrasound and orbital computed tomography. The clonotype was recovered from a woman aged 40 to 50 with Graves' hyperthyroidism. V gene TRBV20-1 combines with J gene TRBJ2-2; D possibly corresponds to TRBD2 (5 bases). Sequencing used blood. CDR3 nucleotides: TGCAGTGGACTATGGGGCGGGGAGCTGTTTTTT. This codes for CSGLWGGELFF.